Following are 32 T cell receptor beta chains from one sample sequenced in a study of regulatory T cells in long-lasting Graves disease. Both iRepertoire HTBI primers and Arm-PCR of CDR3 regions were used to build the TCR beta libraries. TCRdb reanalysed the multiplex PCR reads using MiXCR and keeps one entry per CDR3 protein. The sample holds a few hundred thousand distinct CDR3 sequences, around 22% seen once. Time point noted: persistent/refractory GD, antithyroid drugs over 5 years with positive TRAb. Isolated PBMC RNA provided the starting material for the TCR library. The sequences come from peripheral blood mononuclear cells (PBMCs), collected when the disease was refractory, from a patient treated with antithyroid drugs. These receptor sequences come from a female donor with Graves disease.

The chain couples TRBV6-2 or TRBV6-3 to TRBJ2-7; 7 bases align to TRBD1. The germline gives CDR1 MNHEY, CDR2 SVGEGT. This CDR3 comprises 16 residues. Germline trimming cut 2 bases from V and 0 bases from J; bases unmatched to any gene: 7. This CDR3 is CASSYAKGQLSYEQYF. Here the CDR3 DNA reads TGTGCCAGCAGTTACGCGAAGGGACAGCTCTCCTACGAGCAGTACTTC.

As for this clonotype: Given a much more abundant clone one base away, this may be a read error. The chain uses TRBV29-1 and TRBJ2-7; 8 bases map to TRBD1. The trim removed 3 bases at V and 6 bases at J, leaving 7 bases unmatched. Germline V gene sequence: CDR1 SQVTM, CDR2 ANQGSEA. The CDR3 sequence is 13 residues long. CDR3 nucleotide sequence: TGCAGCGTTGATCGGTGCGGACAGGGCGAGCAGTACTTC. Translating gives CSVDRCGQGEQYF.

This clonotype has more than one count but fewer than ten. The chain links TRBV10-3 to TRBJ2-7, with TRBD1 matching over 10 bases. Germline V gene data show CDR1 as ENHRY and CDR2 as SYGVKD. The trim removed 11 bases at V and 4 bases at J, leaving 14 bases unmatched. CDR3 size: 15 residues. CDR3 protein: CAATRELDRGYEQYF. CDR3 DNA sequence: TGTGCCGCGACAAGGGAGCTGGACAGGGGGTACGAGCAGTACTTC.

This clonotype has a count of ten or more. This chain uses TRBV12-3 or TRBV12-4 with TRBJ2-5, with 8 bases identical to TRBD1. V shed 5 bases, J shed 5 bases, and the junction held 7 bases outside the gene matches. The CDR3 spans 14 residues. CDR3 nucleotides: TGTGCCAGCAGTATGCAGGGGGCGTGGGAGACCCAGTACTTC. Protein: CASSMQGAWETQYF.

For this clonotype: Likely a read error: the CDR3 ends without its conserved phenylalanine or tryptophan. J is TRBJ2-7 and V is TRBV28, with D unresolved. V was clipped by 7 bases and J by 6 bases, with 10 bases between them. CDR1 is MDHEN, CDR2 SYDVKM, per germline. The CDR3 length is 11 residues. This CDR3 reads CASNYGFEQYL. Written as DNA, the CDR3 is TGTGCCAGCAATTACGGATTCGAGCAGTACCTC.

This clonotype was observed many times. The J gene is TRBJ1-5, the V gene TRBV28; D is possibly TRBD1 (6 bases). Trimming took off 5 bases at V and 0 bases at J, with 20 bases between the two ends. The CDR3 runs 18 residues. The germline V gene has CDR1 MDHEN and CDR2 SYDVKM. The CDR3 DNA is TGTGCCAGCAGTCCCACCGACAGGAAACGCTTTAGCAATCAGCCCCAGCATTTT. Its protein is CASSPTDRKRFSNQPQHF.

This clonotype was seen a handful of times. This chain joins TRBV5-1 and TRBJ1-1; TRBD1 might be the D (6 bases). Trimming removed 6 bases at V and 3 bases at J, with 21 bases between. Germline V lookup: CDR1 SGHRS, CDR2 YFSETQ. This CDR3 comprises 16 residues. The CDR3 here is CASTDSTGLSYTEAFF. The DNA of the CDR3 is TGCGCCAGCACCGATTCGACAGGACTGTCATACACTGAAGCTTTCTTT.

This clonotype was counted only a few times. This chain connects TRBV24-1 to TRBJ1-4; no definite D call. The CDR3 runs 14 residues. The germline V gene has CDR1 KGHDR and CDR2 SFDVKD. Trimming stripped 3 bases from V and 5 bases from J, with 9 bases between. CDR3 sequence reads: CATSDGRGNEKLFF. CDR3 DNA: TGTGCCACCAGTGATGGGCGCGGCAATGAAAAACTGTTTTTT.

The chain employs TRBV5-1 and TRBJ2-7, with 14 bases fitting TRBD2. The CDR3 has 17 amino acids. CDR1 and CDR2 (germline): SGHRS, YFSETQ. With V trimmed by 1 base and J by 5 bases, 8 bases remained unmatched. DNA of the CDR3: TGCGCCAGCAGCTTGCCGGGACTAGCGGGAGCACAGGACGAGCAGTACTTC. This encodes CASSLPGLAGAQDEQYF.

The chain links TRBV28 to TRBJ1-6, with D uncertain. CDR1 and CDR2 from the germline V gene are MDHEN and SYDVKM. V lost 7 bases and J lost 8, with 9 bases in between. CDR3 length: 12 amino acids. The CDR3 protein is CASKQIDSPLHF. CDR3 nucleotides: TGTGCCAGCAAACAGATTGATTCACCCCTCCACTTT.

This clonotype was counted only a few times. J is TRBJ1-2 and V is TRBV6-2 or TRBV6-3; D is ambiguous. Trimming left V 3 bases short and J 7 bases short, with 15 bases between. This CDR3 region has 14 residues. The germline CDR1 and CDR2 sequences are MNHEY and SVGEGT. CDR3 amino acids: CASSYLFPFAGYTF. CDR3 sequence (DNA): TGTGCCAGCAGTTATCTATTTCCTTTCGCTGGCTACACCTTC.

The sample holds a few counts of this clonotype. CDR3 protein: CSVGRASGEKLFF. Here the CDR3 DNA reads TGCAGCGTTGGGAGGGCCAGCGGTGAAAAACTGTTTTTT. The V gene is TRBV29-1, the J gene TRBJ1-4; D uncertain. There are 13 residues in the CDR3. Per germline, CDR1 SQVTM and CDR2 ANQGSEA. The ends were cut back, 4 bases at V and 7 bases at J, with 13 bases in the middle.

V usage is TRBV28 and J usage is TRBJ2-3; D possibly corresponds to TRBD2 (6 bases). With 3 bases removed from V and 7 bases from J, the gap between germline ends came to 29 bases. Germline V lookup: CDR1 MDHEN, CDR2 SYDVKM. This CDR3 is 19 amino acids long. Written as DNA, the CDR3 is TGTGCCAGCAGTTTGCCGTACGACCCGGGACTGAGTAGGCTGTATACGCAGTATTTT. Translation gives CASSLPYDPGLSRLYTQYF.

The rearrangement links TRBV24-1 to TRBJ1-2, with TRBD1 as a possible D gene (5 bases). Germline V gene data show CDR1 as KGHDR and CDR2 as SFDVKD. V shed 5 bases and J shed 2 bases, with 8 bases lying between them. This CDR3 comprises 13 residues. In DNA form, the CDR3 reads TGTGCCACCAGTGCATCAGGGAACTATGGCTACACCTTC. It is translated as CATSASGNYGYTF.

The CDR3 DNA follows: TGCAGTGCTCGCCCCGGGACAGGGGGAGACTACGAGCAGTACTTC. Translation gives CSARPGTGGDYEQYF. The V gene is TRBV20-1, the J gene TRBJ2-7, with 11 bases that match TRBD1. Per the germline V gene, CDR1 is DFQATT and CDR2 is SNEGSKA (reference sequence). The junction had 9 bases not matched to a gene; V was cut back by 5 bases and J by 3 bases. The CDR3 extends over 15 amino acids.

This chain connects TRBV10-3 to TRBJ2-1, with TRBD2 identical over 14 bases. The J segment lost 9 bases and the V segment lost 6 bases, leaving 16 bases of the junction unmatched. The CDR3 length is 18 residues. CDR1 and CDR2 (germline): ENHRY, SYGVKD. CDR3 nucleotides: TGTGCCATCAGACCCCGAGGGACTAGCGGGAGCGGGGGTGGTGAGCAGTTCTTC. The encoded protein is CAIRPRGTSGSGGGEQFF.

The chain links TRBV10-3 to TRBJ1-2; D is undetermined. V was cut by 8 bases and J by 0 bases, with 10 bases left in between. The CDR3 is 13 residues long. The germline gives CDR1 ENHRY, CDR2 SYGVKD. CDR3: CAIAGDSNYGYTF. The DNA of the CDR3 is TGTGCCATCGCAGGCGACTCTAACTATGGCTACACCTTC.

The CDR3 DNA is TGTGCCACCAGCAAGACTAGCGGGGGAACGGGGAGAGAGACCCAGTACTTC. Translation: CATSKTSGGTGRETQYF. The chain joins TRBV15 to TRBJ2-5; 12 positions agree with TRBD2. In germline, CDR1 is LNHNV, CDR2 YYDKDF (reference sequence). CDR3 length: 17 residues. V lost 4 bases to trimming and J lost 4 bases; unmatched junction nucleotides: 10.

This clonotype was counted many times. CDR3 region: CASSLARSISDTEAFF. As DNA, the CDR3 is TGCGCCAGCAGCTTGGCGAGGTCAATCTCGGACACTGAAGCTTTCTTT. The chain has TRBV5-1 and TRBJ1-1; no firm D call. The CDR3 contains 16 residues. Deletions cut 0 bases from V and 3 bases from J, with 15 bases between. Germline CDR1 and CDR2: SGHRS and YFSETQ.

This clonotype was detected a few times. This chain connects TRBV7-2 to TRBJ2-7; TRBD1 matches 9 bases. This CDR3 spans 16 amino acids. Germline V CDR1 and CDR2: SGHTA, FQGNSA. J gave up 6 bases and V 3 bases, and 12 bases lay outside the gene matches. The CDR3 DNA sequence: TGTGCCAGCAGCTTCCCTCAACAGGGGGCGAAAAGCGAGCAGTACTTC. Its protein product is CASSFPQQGAKSEQYF.

This clonotype was counted many times. The V call is TRBV11-3, the J call TRBJ2-2; 9 bases line up with TRBD2. This CDR3 is built from 14 residues. CDR1 and CDR2 from the germline V gene are SGHNT and YENEEA. With 5 bases clipped from V and 4 bases from J, the junction kept 2 bases outside the gene matches. CDR3 residues: CASSISGSTGELFF. The CDR3 DNA sequence: TGTGCCAGCAGCATTAGCGGGAGCACCGGGGAGCTGTTTTTT.

This clonotype has only a few counts. The chain couples TRBV7-2 to TRBJ1-1, with TRBD1 identical over 9 bases. The CDR3 totals 14 residues. CDR1 and CDR2 from the germline V gene are SGHTA and FQGNSA. Trimming removed 6 bases from V and 6 bases from J; junction bases left unmatched: 8. The CDR3 spells CASRATGGGAEAFF. The CDR3 coding sequence is TGTGCCAGCAGGGCCACAGGGGGCGGGGCTGAAGCTTTCTTT.

The V and J genes are TRBV9 and TRBJ1-1; unclear D gene. From germline, CDR1 is SGDLS and CDR2 YYNGEE. This CDR3 contains 15 residues. Trimming took 0 bases from V and 1 from J, leaving 10 bases between them. CDR3 bases: TGTGCCAGCAGCGTAGTCCCAGATCCGAACACTGAAGCTTTCTTT. Translation gives CASSVVPDPNTEAFF.

DNA for the CDR3: TGTGCCAGCAGCCTACCGGGGAGCAATCAGCCCCAGCATTTT. Translation: CASSLPGSNQPQHF. The rearrangement joins TRBV3-1 to TRBJ1-5; D gene unclear. With 4 bases removed from V and 1 base from J, the gap between germline ends came to 8 bases. This CDR3 has 14 residues. CDR1 is LGHDT, CDR2 YNNKEL, per germline (reference sequence).

Many counts were recorded for this clonotype. J is TRBJ2-7 and V is TRBV3-1; 8 bases match TRBD1. There are 15 residues in the CDR3. Trimming cost V 3 bases and J 4 bases; bases outside gene matches: 8. The germline V gene encodes CDR1 LGHDT and CDR2 YNNKEL (reference sequence). The CDR3 DNA follows: TGTGCCAGCAGCCACGCCGGGACAGGACCTTACGAGCAGTACTTC. It specifies CASSHAGTGPYEQYF.

In its sample, this clonotype was seen a few times. The J gene is TRBJ2-5, the V gene TRBV28; TRBD1 matches 11 bases. The CDR3 runs 15 residues. From germline, CDR1 is MDHEN and CDR2 SYDVKM. J was trimmed by 4 bases and V by 5 bases; bases with no gene match: 6. CDR3 DNA: TGTGCCAGCAGTCCACCCGGGACAGGGGGAGAGACCCAGTACTTC. This codes for CASSPPGTGGETQYF.

This clonotype was counted only a few times. V gene TRBV11-2 combines with J gene TRBJ2-5; 8 bases align to TRBD2. The CDR3 is 15 residues long. Germline V gene lookup returns CDR1 SGHAT and CDR2 FQNNGV. The J segment lost 0 bases and the V segment lost 4 bases, leaving 4 bases of the junction unmatched. The CDR3 DNA is TGTGCCAGCAGCTCGTTACTAGCGGACCAAGAGACCCAGTACTTC. This gives the protein CASSSLLADQETQYF. Full variable domain (rest looked up from reference TRBV11-2 and TRBJ2-5): EAGVAQSPRYKIIEKRQSVAFWCNPISGHATLYWYQQILGQGPKLLIQFQNNGVVDDSQLPKDRFSAERLKGVDSTLKIQPAKLEDSAVYLCASSSLLADQETQYFGPGTRLLVL.

The chain recombines TRBV6-5 with TRBJ2-7; D is perhaps TRBD1 (6 bases). From germline, CDR1 is MNHEY and CDR2 SVGAGI. V was shortened by 2 bases and J by 3 bases, with 14 bases between the two germline ends. The CDR3 is 15 residues long. The CDR3 spells CASSYDRDIIYEQYF. Written as DNA, the CDR3 is TGTGCCAGCAGTTACGACCGGGACATTATCTACGAGCAGTACTTC.

This clonotype has more than one count but fewer than ten. This chain links TRBV11-2 with TRBJ2-7, with a possible D match to TRBD1 (6 bases). Trimming pared 0 bases from V and 1 base from J, leaving 10 bases between. CDR3 size: 15 residues. Germline V gene data show CDR1 as SGHAT and CDR2 as FQNNGV. This CDR3 is CASSLDSRGSYEQYF. The CDR3 DNA reads as TGTGCCAGCAGCTTAGATAGCAGGGGTTCCTACGAGCAGTACTTC.

The chain couples TRBV24-1 to TRBJ1-2, with 10 bases aligning to TRBD1. This CDR3 contains 16 residues. Germline V gene sequence: CDR1 KGHDR, CDR2 SFDVKD. The J segment lost 4 bases and the V segment lost 4 bases, leaving 8 bases of the junction unmatched. The CDR3 DNA reads TGTGCCACCAGTGAGTCGGGACAGGGGCAACCCTATGGCTACACCTTC. Protein: CATSESGQGQPYGYTF.

This clonotype appeared many times. The J gene is TRBJ2-7, the V gene TRBV6-1; D call uncertain. Trimming pared 4 bases from V and 3 bases from J, leaving 4 bases between. The CDR3 covers 11 residues. In germline, CDR1 is MNHNS, CDR2 SASEGT. For the CDR3, the DNA is TGTGCCAGCAGTGTTAACTACGAGCAGTACTTC. It codes for CASSVNYEQYF.

There are a few counts of this clonotype. The rearrangement uses TRBV28 and TRBJ2-1; no firm D call. V lost 6 bases, J lost 7 bases, and 16 bases lay in between. CDR1 is MDHEN, CDR2 SYDVKM, per germline. The CDR3 has 14 residues. In DNA, the CDR3 is TGTGCCAGCAGCCCGGAGCGATTCGAAAATGAGCAGTTCTTC. Encoded protein: CASSPERFENEQFF.